These 18 T cell receptor beta chains share one sample of origin, sequenced in a study of blood T cell repertoires in COVID-19. Profiled with immunoSEQ multiplex PCR; TCRdb holds only in-frame clones, not every one. The data contain 110,000 to 150,000 clones, about nine tenths of them seen just once; the ten biggest clones take up roughly a tenth. Source material: peripheral blood. All receptors come from a man aged 50-60 years with active or convalescent COVID-19.

The chain uses TRBV5-6 and TRBJ2-7, with D maybe TRBD2 (6 bases). The CDR3 consists of 12 residues. Looked up from germline, CDR1 is SGHDT and CDR2 is YYEEEE. V lost 5 bases and J 7 bases, leaving 13 bases between the germline ends. This CDR3 is CASRSFRGEQYF. The DNA of the CDR3 is TGTGCCAGCAGATCCTTCCGGGGGGAGCAGTACTTC.

In its sample, this clone was seen a few times. The genes are TRBV6-2 or TRBV6-3 and TRBJ1-5; TRBD1 is a possible D gene (5 bases). Trimming removed 3 bases from V and 2 bases from J, with 17 bases in between. The CDR3 extends over 17 amino acids. Germline V lookup: CDR1 MNHEY, CDR2 SVGEGT. The CDR3 loop is CASSYGDFRGRNQPQHF. The CDR3 DNA is TGTGCCAGCAGTTATGGGGACTTTCGCGGTCGCAATCAGCCCCAGCATTTT.

The chain is built from TRBV6-5 and TRBJ2-6; no definite D call. Germline V lookup: CDR1 MNHEY, CDR2 SVGAGI. The germline V and J ends were trimmed by 2 bases and 4 bases, with 9 bases remaining between them. The CDR3 runs to 15 residues. The chain's CDR3 is CASSYSPYGANVLTF. The CDR3, as DNA: TGTGCCAGCAGTTACAGCCCTTACGGGGCCAACGTCCTGACTTTC.

The chain carries TRBV25-1 and TRBJ1-2; no clear D gene. The CDR3 has 14 amino acids. V shed 2 bases and J shed 4 bases, with 11 bases lying between them. Germline V gene lookup returns CDR1 MGHDK and CDR2 SYGVNS. The CDR3 coding sequence is TGTGCCAGCAGTGAACCCCTGGCCCCCTATGGCTACACCTTC. This translates into CASSEPLAPYGYTF.

The rearrangement links TRBV6-5 to TRBJ2-1, with D tentatively TRBD2 (5 bases). The CDR3 length is 14 residues. Germline CDR1 MNHEY, CDR2 SVGAGI. The V and J ends lost 0 bases and 9 bases respectively, with 12 bases between them. The CDR3 coding sequence is TGTGCCAGCAGTTACTCGAATAGACTAAGTGAGCAGTTCTTC. Residues: CASSYSNRLSEQFF.

The chain joins TRBV5-6 to TRBJ1-1, with unresolved D. CDR3 length: 16 residues. Trimming left V 2 bases short and J 6 bases short, with 20 bases between. Looked up from germline, CDR1 is SGHDT and CDR2 is YYEEEE. For the CDR3, the DNA is TGTGCCAGCAGCTTAGCCATACCTTCCCCCAACCCTGAAGCTTTCTTT. Protein: CASSLAIPSPNPEAFF.

Only a few counts were recorded for this clone. The rearrangement joins TRBV11-2 to TRBJ2-2, with 8 bases identical to TRBD2. Per germline, CDR1 SGHAT and CDR2 FQNNGV. V was pared by 6 bases and J by 4 bases, with 13 bases of the junction left unmatched. CDR3 length: 17 residues. The CDR3 region is CASRLRAREGLTGELFF. For the CDR3, the DNA is TGTGCCAGCAGGTTAAGAGCTCGGGAGGGCCTCACCGGGGAGCTGTTTTTT.

V gene TRBV27 combines with J gene TRBJ2-7, with D maybe TRBD1 (6 bases). Germline V CDR1 and CDR2: MNHEY, SMNVEV (reference sequence). This CDR3 spans 16 amino acids. Trimming removed 4 bases from V and 2 bases from J, with 18 bases in between. Here the CDR3 DNA reads TGTGCCAGCAGTTACTCCACCGGGACACTAACCTACGAGCAGTACTTC. Encoded protein: CASSYSTGTLTYEQYF.

The CDR3 DNA reads TGTGCCAGCAGCCCGGGACAGTCAAATTCACCCCTCCACTTT. This gives the protein CASSPGQSNSPLHF. The rearrangement uses TRBV3-1 (or the pseudogene TRBV3-2) and TRBJ1-6; 7 bases agree with TRBD1. Trimming removed 4 bases from V and 7 bases from J; junction bases left unmatched: 4. This CDR3 has 14 residues. Germline CDR1 reads LGHDT; CDR2 reads YNNKEL (reference sequence).

The V and J genes are TRBV11-2 and TRBJ1-1, with 7 positions matching TRBD1. This CDR3 has 15 amino acids. Germline CDR1 is SGHAT and CDR2 is FQNNGV. V was clipped by 3 bases and J by 4 bases; unmatched bases: 8. CDR3 in DNA: TGTGCCAGCAGCTTCTCCCGGGACAGCGGCACTGAAGCTTTCTTT. Its translation: CASSFSRDSGTEAFF.

The chain is built from TRBV3-1 (or the pseudogene TRBV3-2) and TRBJ2-2; possibly TRBD2 for D (6 bases). The CDR3 runs 15 residues. Looked up from germline, CDR1 is LGHDT and CDR2 is YNNKEL (reference sequence). Deletions cut 4 bases from V and 4 bases from J, with 13 bases between. The CDR3 coding sequence is TGTGCCAGCAGCCGGGCGGGAAAGAGCACCGGGGAGCTGTTTTTT. Translating it yields CASSRAGKSTGELFF.

This chain joins TRBV15 and TRBJ1-6; no clear D. The CDR3 consists of 17 residues. The V gene's germline CDR1 is LNHNV and CDR2 YYDKDF (reference sequence). V lost 0 bases, J lost 4 bases, and 13 bases lay in between. Here the CDR3 reads CATSRDPRFDYNSPLHF. The CDR3, as DNA: TGTGCCACCAGCAGAGATCCCCGGTTCGATTATAATTCACCCCTCCACTTT. Full variable domain (missing parts from reference TRBV15 and TRBJ1-6): DAMVIQNPRYQVTQFGKPVTLSCSQTLNHNVMYWYQQKSSQAPKLLFHYYDKDFNNEADTPDNFQSRRPNTSFCFLDIRSPGLGDTAMYLCATSRDPRFDYNSPLHFGNGTRLTVT.

This clone was counted between two and nine times. The chain has TRBV15 and TRBJ1-5; D is unclear. Trimming left V 0 bases short and J 7 bases short, with 13 bases between. Germline V CDR1 and CDR2: LNHNV, YYDKDF (reference sequence). This CDR3 contains 15 residues. The chain's CDR3 is CATSRDRTGNQPQHF. DNA of the CDR3: TGTGCCACCAGCAGAGATCGGACGGGAAACCAGCCCCAGCATTTT.

This sequence joins TRBV5-1 and TRBJ2-3; tentatively, D is TRBD1 (6 bases). Per the germline V gene, CDR1 is SGHRS and CDR2 is YFSETQ. V lost 4 bases to trimming and J lost 2 bases, with 11 bases between them. There are 14 residues in the CDR3. The chain's CDR3 is CASSIQGITDTQYF. In DNA form, the CDR3 reads TGCGCCAGCAGCATCCAGGGGATCACAGATACGCAGTATTTT.

The chain is built from TRBV28 and TRBJ2-7; 7 bases fit TRBD1. The V segment lost 6 bases and the J segment 4 bases; nucleotides outside the gene matches: 9. CDR1 is MDHEN, CDR2 SYDVKM, per germline. This CDR3 region has 14 residues. The CDR3 spells CASRIGTAKYEQYF. The CDR3 coding sequence is TGTGCCAGCAGGATCGGGACAGCAAAATACGAGCAGTACTTC.

The chain employs TRBV4-1 and TRBJ2-3; 7 bases are shared with TRBD2. CDR3 length equals 14 residues. J lost 0 bases, V lost 7 bases, and 4 bases had no gene match. Germline CDR1 reads MGHRA; CDR2 reads YSYEKL. Here the CDR3 DNA reads TGCGCCAGCAAACGGGGGGAGAGCACAGATACGCAGTATTTT. Encoded protein: CASKRGESTDTQYF.

The gene calls are TRBV7-2 and TRBJ2-7, with D perhaps TRBD2 (5 bases). Trimming pared 3 bases from V and 5 bases from J, leaving 14 bases between. This CDR3 region has 14 residues. The germline V gene encodes CDR1 SGHTA and CDR2 FQGNSA. CDR3 sequence (DNA): TGTGCCAGCAGCTTCAGAGGGTTCGAACACGAGCAGTACTTC. Translation: CASSFRGFEHEQYF.

V usage is TRBV6-5 and J usage is TRBJ1-3; D is unresolved. The CDR3 is 13 amino acids. V shed 8 bases and J shed 0 bases, with 8 bases lying between them. Germline lookup yields CDR1 MNHEY and CDR2 SVGAGI. The CDR3 coding sequence is TGTGCCAGCGAGGCCACCTCTGGAAACACCATATATTTT. Translated: CASEATSGNTIYF.